Sequencing of this T cell receptor (beta chain) was carried out in a study of blood T cell repertoires in COVID-19. Study-wide context: Researchers got acute and convalescent COVID-19 samples from the United States, Italy and Spain. T cells, B-cell-depleted T cells, or PBMCs provided the cDNA or gDNA that served as material.

Only a few counts were recorded for this clone. Some clones are missing from TCRdb's copy, which holds only in-frame ones; the method was immunoSEQ multiplex PCR. Among some 400,000 clones, approximately 80% were seen once, and the ten largest hold around 1%. In germline, CDR1 is SNHLY, CDR2 FYNNEI. Trimming removed 4 bases from V and 5 bases from J; junction bases left unmatched: 14. This CDR3 is 17 amino acids long. Sequenced: peripheral blood. V and J are TRBV2 and TRBJ1-2; TRBD1 aligns across 9 bases. The sequence derives from a human donor with acute or convalescent COVID-19. The donor label of this sample is uncertain. The CDR3 DNA reads TGTGCCAGCAGTGGGCTAAAAAACAGGGGGCGCTGGTATGGCTACACCTTC. Its protein is CASSGLKNRGRWYGYTF.